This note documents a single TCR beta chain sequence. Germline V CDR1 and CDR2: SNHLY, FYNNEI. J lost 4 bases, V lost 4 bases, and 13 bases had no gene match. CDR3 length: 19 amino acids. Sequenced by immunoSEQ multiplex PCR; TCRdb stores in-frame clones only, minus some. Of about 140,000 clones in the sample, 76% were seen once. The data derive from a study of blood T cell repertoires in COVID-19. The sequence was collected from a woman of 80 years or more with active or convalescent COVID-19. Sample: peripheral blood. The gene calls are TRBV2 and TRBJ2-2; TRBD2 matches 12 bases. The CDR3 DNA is TGTGCCAGCAGTGGTTCTTCTAGCGGGGGGGCCTGGGTCACCGGGGAGCTGTTTTTT. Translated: CASSGSSSGGAWVTGELFF. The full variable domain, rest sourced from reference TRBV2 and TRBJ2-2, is EPEVTQTPSHQVTQMGQEVILRCVPISNHLYFYWYRQILGQKVEFLVSFYNNEISEKSEIFDDQFSVERPDGSNFTLKIRSTKLEDSAMYFCASSGSSSGGAWVTGELFFGEGSRLTVL.